This T cell receptor beta chain derives from a study of beta chain features in type 1 diabetes. General study results and limits: Patients with type 1 diabetes carried fewer insertions and had more deletions at their VDJ junctions. A greater similarity of naive, central memory and Treg TCRB repertoires was seen among patients than among healthy donors. It was possible that PCR favored shorter templates, equally so in patients and controls. TCRB CDR3s were moderately but significantly shorter in Type 1 diabetes patients in all four CD4+ subsets.

Germline assignment: CDR1 SGHRS and CDR2 YFSETQ. CDR3 size: 14 residues. The whole isolated RNA underwent reverse transcription, so sequencing captured expressed TCRB transcripts. Data came from immunoSEQ multiplex PCR; TCRdb stores just in-frame clones and leaves some out. Of roughly 400,000 clones listed, 8.5% to 10% are singletons. This clone was counted between two and nine times. The antigen remains unidentified. Germline and junction disagree at one end, which may indicate a read error. About 120 mL of blood, on average, came from one heparinised draw per donor. The origin of this receptor is a man under 40 with type 1 diabetes. Sequencing was performed on central memory CD4+ T cells from blood. The chain recombines TRBV5-1 with TRBJ2-7; tentative D call: TRBD1 (6 bases). CDR3 protein: CASSLVGTNYEQYF. CDR3 nucleotides: TGTGCCAGCAGCTTGGTCGGGACAAACTACGAGCAGTACTTC.